The rows below give T cell receptor beta chains drawn from one sample of a study of blood T cell repertoires in COVID-19. Method: immunoSEQ multiplex PCR; TCRdb's copy keeps in-frame clones and lacks some. The sample holds under 200,000 clones, roughly 80% seen once. Sequencing input: peripheral blood. These receptors came from a human donor with acute or convalescent COVID-19. The donor label of this sample is uncertain. Both conserved end residues are part of each CDR3.

V gene: TRBV30
CDR3 protein: CAWSVIPPSAAGNVF

V gene: TRBV7-2
CDR3 protein: CASSFKLAAPPGELFF

V gene: TRBV6-6
CDR3 protein: CASSLQGHTYGYTF

V gene: TRBV5-4
CDR3 protein: CASSPGTGRGETQYF

V gene: TRBV18
CDR3 protein: CASSPGTDSNQPQHF

V gene: TRBV5-1
CDR3 protein: CASSLEGRGYTF

V gene: TRBV6-1
CDR3 protein: CASSDQGGNSPLHF

V gene: TRBV28
CDR3 protein: CASSPRQGRGQETQYF

V gene: TRBV9
CDR3 protein: CASSASPYLAGEFDTQYF

V gene: TRBV6-5
CDR3 protein: CASSVGQGNSPLHF

V gene: TRBV7-7
CDR3 protein: CASSKTGTGVNTGELFF